The 11 T cell receptor beta chains below were found in one sample sequenced in a study of Ad26.COV2.S vaccination and SARS-CoV-2 variants (dated by TCRdb to about 2021). Preparation of the library involved the immunoSEQ multiplex PCR assay. In its TCRdb copy, this immuneACCESS table keeps in-frame sequences only and misses some clones. Where compared with another copy, unresolved V genes explain less than half of these, and the others have no known cause. The sample table contains more than 120,000 clones; only one count was recorded for about nine tenths of them. Of the sample, approximately 5% is held by the ten largest clones. Sample time point, as interpreted from the label and publication: individuals recovered from natural SARS-CoV-2 infection. Here the sequenced sample was peripheral blood, taken after recovery from COVID-19. Source of these receptors: a human donor who had recovered from COVID-19.

The chain uses TRBV5-6 and TRBJ2-2; D assignment may be TRBD1 or TRBD2 (5 bases each). The V gene lost 0 bases and the J gene lost 6 bases, with 21 bases spanning the gap. Germline CDR1 is SGHDT and CDR2 is YYEEEE. CDR3 length: 18 amino acids. The CDR3 spells CASSLALTAGARAGELFF. The CDR3 region has the DNA TGTGCCAGCAGCTTGGCCTTGACTGCCGGGGCCCGCGCCGGGGAGCTGTTTTTT.

The chain employs TRBV7-9 and TRBJ2-1, with D possibly being TRBD1 (5 bases). The CDR3 runs 14 residues. V lost 5 bases and J lost 5, with 13 bases in between. Germline V lookup: CDR1 SEHNR, CDR2 FQNEAQ (reference sequence). The CDR3 coding sequence is TGTGCCAGCAGCAATAAACAGGATCACAATGAGCAGTTCTTC. Residues: CASSNKQDHNEQFF.

This clone appeared a single time. This chain connects TRBV18 to TRBJ2-2; possible D gene TRBD1, 6 bases. V lost 2 bases, J lost 6 bases, and 10 bases lay in between. Germline assignment: CDR1 KGHSH and CDR2 LQKENI. This CDR3 has 14 residues. The CDR3 protein is CASSPRPGAGELFF. CDR3 DNA: TGTGCCAGCTCACCAAGGCCAGGGGCCGGGGAGCTGTTTTTT.

V and J are TRBV4-3 and TRBJ2-1; D unresolved. CDR3 length equals 14 residues. Trimming cost V 1 base and J 3 bases, with 7 bases left between them. Germline values: CDR1 LGHNA, CDR2 YSLEER. The CDR3 coding sequence is TGCGCCAGCAGCCAAGGGGCCGACTACAATGAGCAGTTCTTC. It codes for CASSQGADYNEQFF.

This chain joins TRBV10-3 and TRBJ2-7; 10 nucleotides match TRBD1. The CDR3 consists of 15 residues. The junction had 3 bases not matched to a gene; V was cut back by 1 base and J by 3 bases. Germline V lookup: CDR1 ENHRY, CDR2 SYGVKD. The CDR3: CAISEFGTGDYEQYF. The CDR3 nucleotides are TGTGCCATCAGTGAGTTTGGGACAGGGGACTACGAGCAGTACTTC.

The rearrangement joins TRBV6-5 to TRBJ2-7; D is ambiguous. The CDR3 extends over 11 amino acids. Germline CDR1 and CDR2: MNHEY and SVGAGI. The V and J ends lost 1 base and 6 bases respectively, with 4 bases between them. CDR3 DNA: TGTGCCAGCAGTTACTGGGGCGAGCAGTACTTC. This gives the protein CASSYWGEQYF.

This clone was observed once. The chain is built from TRBV5-3 and TRBJ2-7; maybe TRBD2 (5 bases). TRBV5-3 is labeled an ORF, and its function is uncertain. The CDR3 sequence is 15 residues long. The germline V and J ends were trimmed by 4 bases and 0 bases, with 14 bases remaining between them. The CDR3 bases are TGTGCCAGAAGCCTGGGAGAGACTCTCTCCTACGAGCAGTACTTC. Its protein is CARSLGETLSYEQYF.

This clone was recorded once. This rearrangement joins TRBV2 to TRBJ2-1; the D gene is possibly TRBD1 (6 bases). The CDR3 length is 14 residues. Germline V gives CDR1 SNHLY, CDR2 FYNNEI. Trimming took off 1 base at V and 10 bases at J, with 14 bases between the two ends. CDR3 nucleotides: TGTGCCAGCAGTGAAGTCTCTGGGACACGCGAGCAGTTCTTC. This gives the protein CASSEVSGTREQFF.

The chain employs TRBV6-5 and TRBJ2-6; D is undetermined. There are 15 residues in the CDR3. Germline V gene data show CDR1 as MNHEY and CDR2 as SVGAGI. Trimming removed 6 bases from V and 0 bases from J, with 9 bases in between. CDR3 DNA: TGTGCCAGCAGCGAGAGAACCTCTGGGGCCAACGTCCTGACTTTC. This translates into CASSERTSGANVLTF.

This clone has only a few counts. This chain joins TRBV6-6 and TRBJ1-1; D unclear. V lost 2 bases and J lost 2, with 9 bases in between. Germline V gene data show CDR1 as MNHNY and CDR2 as SVGAGI (reference sequence). This CDR3 contains 14 residues. For the CDR3, the DNA is TGTGCCAGCAGTTACGGCCGTTATAACACTGAAGCTTTCTTT. It codes for CASSYGRYNTEAFF.

The CDR3, as DNA: TGTGCCACCTTACGACAGGGCTGGACCGGGGAGCTGTTTTTT. Amino acid sequence: CATLRQGWTGELFF. V is TRBV27 and J is TRBJ2-2; TRBD1 matches 7 bases. Trimming removed 10 bases from V and 5 bases from J; junction bases left unmatched: 10. This CDR3 contains 14 residues. The germline gives CDR1 MNHEY, CDR2 SMNVEV (reference sequence).